What follows are 31 T cell receptor beta chains derived from one specimen sequenced in a study of cytomegalovirus exposure and HLA in healthy donors. Researchers ran the PCR with 60 Vbeta and 13 Jbeta primers. Sequenced by immunoSEQ multiplex PCR; TCRdb stores in-frame clones only, minus some. The repertoire has under 200,000 clones, around 68% of them found once; the top ten carry less than 3.5%. Sequenced input: PBMCs. These receptors all come from a woman aged 40 to 50 in good health and CMV-seropositive.

The V and J genes are TRBV28 and TRBJ1-1; 8 bases map to TRBD1. Per the germline V gene, CDR1 is MDHEN and CDR2 is SYDVKM. Trimming at V came to 10 bases and at J to 5 bases, leaving 3 bases not matched to a gene. The CDR3 spans 11 residues. The CDR3 sequence is CATTGGTEAFF. CDR3 coding DNA: TGTGCCACAACAGGGGGAACTGAAGCTTTCTTT.

This rearrangement joins TRBV5-1 to TRBJ2-5, with TRBD2 as a possible D gene (5 bases). Trimming left V 0 bases short and J 11 bases short, with 17 bases between. This CDR3 contains 14 residues. Germline V gives CDR1 SGHRS, CDR2 YFSETQ. The chain's CDR3 is CASSLDGLMGEQYF. The CDR3 coding sequence is TGCGCCAGCAGCTTGGATGGACTCATGGGAGAGCAGTACTTC.

The chain is built from TRBV19 and TRBJ2-7; 8 bases fit TRBD1. The germline CDR1 and CDR2 sequences are LNHDA and SQIVND (reference sequence). The V segment lost 3 bases and the J segment 1 base; nucleotides outside the gene matches: 5. There are 15 residues in the CDR3. For the CDR3, the DNA is TGTGCCAGTAGTATCCGGACAGGGCAGTCCTACGAGCAGTACTTC. As protein: CASSIRTGQSYEQYF.

The chain joins TRBV29-1 to TRBJ1-1, with 7 bases identical to TRBD1. The CDR3 is made up of 13 amino acids. Germline V lookup: CDR1 SQVTM, CDR2 ANQGSEA. The V segment lost 7 bases and the J segment 0 bases; nucleotides outside the gene matches: 5. This CDR3 reads CSAVGQMNTEAFF. The CDR3 DNA is TGCAGCGCCGTGGGACAGATGAACACTGAAGCTTTCTTT.

J is TRBJ2-1 and V is TRBV10-1, with D tentatively TRBD2 (5 bases). V shed 8 bases and J shed 6 bases, with 20 bases lying between them. Germline loops: CDR1 WNHNN, CDR2 SYGVQD (reference sequence). This CDR3 is 15 amino acids long. CDR3 amino acids: CASRADSSSPNEQFF. CDR3 DNA: TGCGCCAGCCGAGCGGACTCCTCATCTCCCAATGAGCAGTTCTTC.

V gene TRBV28 combines with J gene TRBJ1-1, with a weak D call TRBD1 (6 bases). Trimming stripped 1 base from V and 5 bases from J, with 14 bases between. Germline V gives CDR1 MDHEN, CDR2 SYDVKM. The CDR3 extends over 15 amino acids. CDR3 DNA sequence: TGTGCCAGCAGTTTATTAAGCGGCGACAGGACTGAAGCTTTCTTT. Protein: CASSLLSGDRTEAFF. The full variable domain, rest sourced from reference TRBV28 and TRBJ1-1, is DVKVTQSSRYLVKRTGEKVFLECVQDMDHENMFWYRQDPGLGLRLIYFSYDVKMKEKGDIPEGYSVSREKKERFSLILESASTNQTSMYLCASSLLSGDRTEAFFGQGTRLTVV.

V is TRBV7-9 and J is TRBJ2-7; 9 bases are shared with TRBD1. Losses at the gene ends were 5 bases for V and 7 bases for J; bases not matched to a gene: 15. The CDR3 covers 16 residues. Looked up from germline, CDR1 is SEHNR and CDR2 is FQNEAQ (reference sequence). The chain's CDR3 is CASSPSTGGRVWEQYF. The CDR3 bases are TGTGCCAGCAGCCCATCTACAGGGGGCAGAGTGTGGGAGCAGTACTTC.

The chain recombines TRBV7-6 with TRBJ1-5; D not resolved. The V end was cut by 1 base, the J end by 7 bases, with 11 bases between. Germline loops: CDR1 SGHVS, CDR2 FNYEAQ. The CDR3 contains 14 residues. CDR3 protein: CASSLDGIGQPQHF. CDR3 sequence (DNA): TGTGCCAGCAGCTTAGATGGTATCGGGCAGCCCCAGCATTTT.

This clone qualifies as medium-sized (0.01 to 0.1%). The rearrangement joins TRBV28 to TRBJ2-7; tentatively, D is TRBD2 (5 bases). This CDR3 region has 13 residues. With 3 bases removed from V and 4 bases from J, the gap between germline ends came to 10 bases. Per germline, CDR1 MDHEN and CDR2 SYDVKM. The CDR3 protein is CASSLDRRYEQYF. CDR3 coding DNA: TGTGCCAGCAGTTTGGATCGGAGGTACGAGCAGTACTTC.

The V and J genes are TRBV11-3 and TRBJ2-7; TRBD1 matches at 8 bases. Unmatched junction bases numbered 14, after V lost 2 bases and J lost 2 bases. The CDR3 sequence is 18 residues long. Germline V gene sequence: CDR1 SGHNT, CDR2 YENEEA. For the CDR3, the DNA is TGTGCCAGCAGCTTAAAGACCAGGGGGCTTATTATAACCTACGAGCAGTACTTC. Encoded protein: CASSLKTRGLIITYEQYF.

J is TRBJ2-1 and V is TRBV25-1; weak D call: TRBD2 (5 bases). The CDR3 has 15 amino acids. Between the trimmed V and J ends, which lost 3 bases and 0 bases, there was a span of 9 bases. CDR1 and CDR2 from the germline V gene are MGHDK and SYGVNS. The CDR3 protein is CASSDPGSSYNEQFF. CDR3 nucleotide sequence: TGTGCCAGCAGTGACCCGGGGAGCTCCTACAATGAGCAGTTCTTC.

This clone was seen a few times. V is TRBV2 and J is TRBJ1-1; 7 nucleotides agree with TRBD1. The CDR3 totals 14 residues. Germline CDR1 and CDR2: SNHLY and FYNNEI. V shed 4 bases, J shed 8 bases, and the junction held 10 bases outside the gene matches. CDR3 sequence (DNA): TGTGCCAGCAGTGGCCAGACAGGGACGAACGAAGCTTTCTTT. It codes for CASSGQTGTNEAFF.

This clone was detected only a few times. A junction end diverges from the germline sequence, so it may reflect a read error. This rearrangement joins TRBV4-1 to TRBJ1-5; D is undetermined. This CDR3 is 16 amino acids long. Germline CDR1 MGHRA, CDR2 YSYEKL. The CDR3 nucleotides read TGCGCCAGCAGCCAAGATTGGGCAGGCCCAAATCAGCCCCAGAATTTT. Protein product: CASSQDWAGPNQPQNF.

This sequence joins TRBV10-3 and TRBJ2-1, with 11 bases lining up with TRBD1. V lost 4 bases and J lost 2; bases outside the gene matches: 13. Germline V CDR1 and CDR2: ENHRY, SYGVKD. This CDR3 is built from 19 residues. CDR3 sequence (DNA): TGTGCCATCAGTGGTGGAGGACAGGGGGCCCCGAATCCCTACAATGAGCAGTTCTTC. Residues: CAISGGGQGAPNPYNEQFF.

The chain couples TRBV7-9 to TRBJ2-7, with D tentatively TRBD2 (5 bases). Germline V gene sequence: CDR1 SEHNR, CDR2 FQNEAQ (reference sequence). There are 12 residues in the CDR3. The CDR3 DNA is TGTTCCATAACACCAGCCCGGGGCGAGCAGTACTTC. Amino acid sequence: CSITPARGEQYF.

This clone was observed a few times. The V gene is TRBV6-5, the J gene TRBJ1-2; a possible D gene is TRBD1 (6 bases). The germline V gene has CDR1 MNHEY and CDR2 SVGAGI. CDR3 length equals 14 residues. Deletions cut 2 bases from V and 3 bases from J, with 10 bases between. The CDR3 loop is CASSYGGRDYGYTF. CDR3 DNA sequence: TGTGCCAGCAGTTACGGGGGCAGGGACTATGGCTACACCTTC.

The gene calls are TRBV19 and TRBJ1-4; D call uncertain. The CDR3 length is 16 residues. Trimming removed 3 bases at V and 8 bases at J, with 19 bases between. In germline, CDR1 is LNHDA, CDR2 SQIVND (reference sequence). CDR3: CASSMSRIGISEKLFF. The DNA for the CDR3 is TGTGCCAGTAGTATGTCGCGAATCGGGATTAGCGAAAAACTGTTTTTT.

CDR3 amino acids: CASSKWARGGSYNEQFF. As DNA, the CDR3 is TGTGCCAGCAGCAAATGGGCGAGGGGGGGGTCCTACAATGAGCAGTTCTTC. This sequence joins TRBV7-2 and TRBJ2-1; possibly TRBD2 for D (7 bases). This CDR3 region has 17 residues. Per the germline V gene, CDR1 is SGHTA and CDR2 is FQGNSA. V lost 5 bases and J lost 1, with 18 bases in between.

CDR3 sequence (DNA): TGTGCCAGCTCGAAGCTGCAGGACACTGAAGCTTTCTTT. Translation gives CASSKLQDTEAFF. The V gene is TRBV6-5, the J gene TRBJ1-1; unclear D gene. Germline V gives CDR1 MNHEY, CDR2 SVGAGI. The V end was cut by 8 bases, the J end by 3 bases, with 13 bases between. The CDR3 totals 13 residues.

This rearrangement joins TRBV18 to TRBJ2-7; D perhaps matches TRBD2 (6 bases). CDR3 length: 12 residues. Germline V gene sequence: CDR1 KGHSH, CDR2 LQKENI. The V and J ends lost 10 bases and 5 bases respectively, with 15 bases between them. The DNA for the CDR3 is TGTGCCACGGGACTGTTTCCTAACGAGCAGTACTTC. Protein: CATGLFPNEQYF.

The CDR3 spells CATSRGAGSGFSLDTQYF. In DNA, the CDR3 is TGTGCCACCAGCAGGGGGGCGGGTAGCGGGTTTTCTTTGGATACGCAGTATTTT. The chain links TRBV15 to TRBJ2-3, with a tentative D call TRBD2 (7 bases). In germline, CDR1 is LNHNV, CDR2 YYDKDF (reference sequence). The CDR3 consists of 18 residues. The V end lost 3 bases, the J end lost 6 bases, and 25 bases lay between the germline ends. The entire variable domain, with the rest obtained from reference TRBV15 and TRBJ2-3, is as follows: DAMVIQNPRYQVTQFGKPVTLSCSQTLNHNVMYWYQQKSSQAPKLLFHYYDKDFNNEADTPDNFQSRRPNTSFCFLDIRSPGLGDTAMYLCATSRGAGSGFSLDTQYFGPGTRLTVL.

This clone was observed a single time. V gene TRBV4-1 combines with J gene TRBJ2-5, with unresolved D. Germline assignment: CDR1 MGHRA and CDR2 YSYEKL. The CDR3 sequence is 14 residues long. Trimming pared 0 bases from V and 3 bases from J, leaving 8 bases between. CDR3 sequence reads: CASSQDGQKETQYF. The CDR3 bases are TGCGCCAGCAGCCAAGATGGGCAGAAAGAGACCCAGTACTTC.

Details on this clone: Compared with germline, one end of the junction differs, possibly owing to a read error. The rearrangement uses TRBV27 and TRBJ1-2; TRBD1 might be the D (6 bases). The germline gives CDR1 MNHEY, CDR2 SMNVEV (reference sequence). The CDR3 totals 14 residues. The CDR3: CATQPGSGDYGYPF. The CDR3 DNA sequence: TGTGCCACCCAACCCGGATCAGGGGACTATGGCTACCCCTTC.

This chain connects TRBV7-6 to TRBJ2-5; D might be TRBD1 (6 bases). CDR3 length equals 14 residues. Trimming removed 5 bases from V and 0 bases from J, with 10 bases in between. Germline CDR1 SGHVS, CDR2 FNYEAQ. CDR3: CASSERQDQETQYF. For the CDR3, the DNA is TGTGCCAGCAGCGAGAGACAGGACCAAGAGACCCAGTACTTC.

This clone was observed a handful of times. The V gene is TRBV6-5, the J gene TRBJ2-1; 10 bases line up with TRBD2. V lost 2 bases and J lost 9; bases outside the gene matches: 4. CDR3 length: 14 amino acids. Germline assignment: CDR1 MNHEY and CDR2 SVGAGI. The CDR3 protein is CASSYGVAGGEQFF. DNA for the CDR3: TGTGCCAGCAGTTACGGGGTAGCGGGAGGTGAGCAGTTCTTC.

This chain links TRBV6-5 with TRBJ1-1; D is uncertain. The CDR3 has 13 amino acids. CDR1 and CDR2 (germline): MNHEY, SVGAGI. The ends were cut back, 6 bases at V and 2 bases at J, with 10 bases in the middle. CDR3 DNA sequence: TGTGCCAGCAGGGCACAGATTAACACTGAAGCTTTCTTT. It encodes CASRAQINTEAFF.

The genes are TRBV4-3 and TRBJ2-3; 12 nucleotides match TRBD2. The CDR3 loop spans 20 amino acids. Germline V gives CDR1 LGHNA, CDR2 YSLEER. The V segment lost 0 bases and the J segment 1 base; nucleotides outside the gene matches: 11. The CDR3 reads CASSQDPPSGRALGTDTQYF. The CDR3 DNA follows: TGCGCCAGCAGCCAAGATCCTCCTAGCGGGAGGGCCCTCGGCACAGATACGCAGTATTTT.

This clone was counted a single time. The chain joins TRBV27 to TRBJ2-7; 9 bases are shared with TRBD2. The germline V gene has CDR1 MNHEY and CDR2 SMNVEV (reference sequence). V lost 10 bases to trimming and J lost 1 base; unmatched junction nucleotides: 11. The CDR3 extends over 15 amino acids. The CDR3: CATGATSGSSYEQYF. DNA of the CDR3: TGTGCCACCGGGGCTACTAGCGGGTCTTCCTACGAGCAGTACTTC.

This chain links TRBV7-3 with TRBJ2-3, with TRBD1 matching 7 bases. The CDR3 runs to 18 residues. J gave up 0 bases and V 1 base, and 10 bases lay outside the gene matches. CDR1 is SGHTA and CDR2 is FQGTGA in the germline V gene. The CDR3 sequence is CASSLISGQKTSTDTQYF. The CDR3 bases are TGTGCCAGCAGCTTAATTTCGGGACAGAAAACTAGCACAGATACGCAGTATTTT.

In this sample, this clone turned up a few times. The chain couples TRBV5-1 to TRBJ2-1; D is perhaps TRBD2 (6 bases). V gave up 3 bases and J gave up 10 bases, with 11 bases separating them. This CDR3 is built from 12 residues. From germline, CDR1 is SGHRS and CDR2 YFSETQ. The CDR3 is CASSSGDGEQFF. The CDR3 DNA reads as TGCGCCAGCAGCTCGGGGGACGGAGAGCAGTTCTTC.

This clone was detected only once. The chain combines TRBV6-5 with TRBJ2-3; 7 bases match TRBD2. The CDR3 loop spans 16 amino acids. V shed 0 bases, J shed 2 bases, and the junction held 5 bases outside the gene matches. CDR1 and CDR2 from the germline V gene are MNHEY and SVGAGI. The CDR3 DNA follows: TGTGCCAGCAGTTACTCCGGGACTATCCTCACAGATACGCAGTATTTT. Translation: CASSYSGTILTDTQYF.